This T cell receptor (beta chain) was observed in a study of blood T cell repertoires in COVID-19. Study background: COVID-19 samples, acute and convalescent, were from the United States, Italy and Spain.

Source study methods: Estimation of nucleated cell counts relied on the amplification of reference gene primers. TCRdb keeps only in-frame clones here, not all; method: immunoSEQ multiplex PCR. For V, J and clone size, that table is used; D and trimming come from the DNA. The table includes 140,000 to 150,000 clones, 80% to 85% detected once. From germline, CDR1 is SGDLS and CDR2 YYNGEE. CDR3 length: 16 residues. Trimming removed 0 bases from V and 1 base from J; junction bases left unmatched: 4. The sample taken for sequencing was peripheral blood. V is TRBV9 and J is TRBJ2-3; 8 nucleotides line up with TRBD2. The sequence derives from a human donor in a cohort sampled during active COVID-19. Written as DNA, the CDR3 is TGTGCCAGCAGCGTAGTCGGGGGGGCCGGCACAGATACGCAGTATTTT. Translating gives CASSVVGGAGTDTQYF.